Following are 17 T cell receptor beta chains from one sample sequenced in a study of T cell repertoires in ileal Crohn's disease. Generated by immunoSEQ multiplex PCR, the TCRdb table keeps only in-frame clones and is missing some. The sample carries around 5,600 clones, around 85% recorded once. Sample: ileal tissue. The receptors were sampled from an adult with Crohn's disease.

CDR3 nucleotides: TGTGCCAGCAGTTTTAGGACAGGGTTGCTCGAGCAGTACTTC. Protein: CASSFRTGLLEQYF. V usage is TRBV6-6 and J usage is TRBJ2-7, with 8 bases identical to TRBD1. In germline, CDR1 is MNHNY, CDR2 SVGAGI (reference sequence). With V trimmed by 4 bases and J by 6 bases, 8 bases remained unmatched. The CDR3 contains 14 residues.

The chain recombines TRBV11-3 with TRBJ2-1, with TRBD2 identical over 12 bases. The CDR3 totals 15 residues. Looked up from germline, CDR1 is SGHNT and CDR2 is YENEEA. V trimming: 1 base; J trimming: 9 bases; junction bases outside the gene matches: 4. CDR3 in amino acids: CASSLGLAGVGEQFF. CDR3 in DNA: TGTGCCAGCAGCTTAGGACTAGCGGGGGTGGGTGAGCAGTTCTTC.

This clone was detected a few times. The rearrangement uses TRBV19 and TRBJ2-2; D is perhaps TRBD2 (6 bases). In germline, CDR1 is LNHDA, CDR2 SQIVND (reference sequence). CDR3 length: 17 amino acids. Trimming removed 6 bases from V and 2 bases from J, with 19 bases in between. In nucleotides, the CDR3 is TGTGCCAGTAGCCCGGGGCGGGGCAGGACCAACACCGGGGAGCTGTTTTTT. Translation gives CASSPGRGRTNTGELFF.

The CDR3 here is CASSLGGNKNIQYF. CDR3 in DNA: TGCGCCAGCAGCTTAGGGGGAAACAAAAACATTCAGTACTTC. The J gene is TRBJ2-4, the V gene TRBV5-1; a possible D gene is TRBD1 (6 bases). Germline V gene lookup returns CDR1 SGHRS and CDR2 YFSETQ. The CDR3 runs to 14 residues. The ends were cut back, 2 bases at V and 3 bases at J, with 9 bases in the middle.

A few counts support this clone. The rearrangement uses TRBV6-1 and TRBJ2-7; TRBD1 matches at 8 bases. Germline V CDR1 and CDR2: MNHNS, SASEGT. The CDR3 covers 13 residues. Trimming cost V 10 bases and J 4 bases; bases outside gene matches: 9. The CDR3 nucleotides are TGTGCCACCGCAGGGGGCCTTGCATACGAGCAGTACTTC. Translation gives CATAGGLAYEQYF.

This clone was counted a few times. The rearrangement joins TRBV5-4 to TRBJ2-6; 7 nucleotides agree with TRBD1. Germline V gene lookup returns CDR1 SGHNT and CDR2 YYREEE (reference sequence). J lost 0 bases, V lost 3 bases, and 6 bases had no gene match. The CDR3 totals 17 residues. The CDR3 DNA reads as TGTGCCAGCAGCTCGAGAGGACAGGCCTCTGGGGCCAACGTCCTGACTTTC. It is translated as CASSSRGQASGANVLTF.

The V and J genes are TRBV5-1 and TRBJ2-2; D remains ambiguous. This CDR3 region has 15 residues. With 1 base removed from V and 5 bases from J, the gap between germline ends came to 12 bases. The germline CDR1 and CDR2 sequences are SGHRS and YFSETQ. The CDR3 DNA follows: TGCGCCAGCAGCTTGACATGGCCCTGGACCGGGGAGCTGTTTTTT. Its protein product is CASSLTWPWTGELFF.

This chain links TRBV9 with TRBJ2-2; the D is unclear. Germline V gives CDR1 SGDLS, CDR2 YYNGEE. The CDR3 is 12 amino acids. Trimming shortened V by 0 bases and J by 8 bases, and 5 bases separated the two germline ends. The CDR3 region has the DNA TGTGCCAGCAGCGTAGGTACTGGGGAGCTGTTTTTT. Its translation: CASSVGTGELFF.

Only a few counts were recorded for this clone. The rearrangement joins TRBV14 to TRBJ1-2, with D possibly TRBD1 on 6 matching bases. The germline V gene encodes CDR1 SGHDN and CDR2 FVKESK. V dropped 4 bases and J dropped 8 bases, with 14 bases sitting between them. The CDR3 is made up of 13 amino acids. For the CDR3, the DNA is TGTGCCAGCAGCCCCCGGGCAGGGGACGGCTACACCTTC. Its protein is CASSPRAGDGYTF.

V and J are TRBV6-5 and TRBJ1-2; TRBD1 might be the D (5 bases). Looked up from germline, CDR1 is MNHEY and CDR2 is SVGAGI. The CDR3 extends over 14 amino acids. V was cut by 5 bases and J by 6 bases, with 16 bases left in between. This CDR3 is CASSRWDFAHGYTF. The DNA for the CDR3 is TGTGCCAGCAGTCGATGGGACTTTGCCCATGGCTACACCTTC.

Written as DNA, the CDR3 is TGTGCCAGCAGCTTAGAACAGGGACGATATGGCTACACCTTC. Its protein product is CASSLEQGRYGYTF. J is TRBJ1-2 and V is TRBV7-8, with D perhaps matching TRBD1 (6 bases). Trimming left V 1 base short and J 5 bases short, with 11 bases between. Germline CDR1 reads SGHVS; CDR2 reads FQNEAQ. The CDR3 runs 14 residues.

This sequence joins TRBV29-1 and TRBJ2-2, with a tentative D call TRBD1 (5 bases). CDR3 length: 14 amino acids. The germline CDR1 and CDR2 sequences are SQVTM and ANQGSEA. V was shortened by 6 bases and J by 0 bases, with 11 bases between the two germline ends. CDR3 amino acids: CSVPGASNTGELFF. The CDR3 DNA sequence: TGCAGCGTGCCTGGGGCATCGAACACCGGGGAGCTGTTTTTT.

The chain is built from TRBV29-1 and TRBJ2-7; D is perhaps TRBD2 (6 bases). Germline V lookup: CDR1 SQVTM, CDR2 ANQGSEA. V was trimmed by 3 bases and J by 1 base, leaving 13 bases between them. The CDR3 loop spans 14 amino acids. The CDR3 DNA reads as TGCAGCGTTGAGGGACTCTCTGGGTCCTACGAGCAGTACTTC. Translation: CSVEGLSGSYEQYF.

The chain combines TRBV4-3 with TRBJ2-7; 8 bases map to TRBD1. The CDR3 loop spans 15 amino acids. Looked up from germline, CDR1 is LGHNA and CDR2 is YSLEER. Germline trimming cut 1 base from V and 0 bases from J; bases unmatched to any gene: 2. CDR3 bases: TGCGCCAGCAGCCAAGGGCAGGGGGCCTCCTACGAGCAGTACTTC. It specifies CASSQGQGASYEQYF.

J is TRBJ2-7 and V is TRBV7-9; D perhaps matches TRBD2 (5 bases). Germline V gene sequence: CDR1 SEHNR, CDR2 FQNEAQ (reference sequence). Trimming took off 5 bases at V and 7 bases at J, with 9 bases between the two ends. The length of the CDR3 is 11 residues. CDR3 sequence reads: CASSNSVEQYF. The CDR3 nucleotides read TGTGCCAGCAGCAATAGCGTGGAGCAGTACTTC.

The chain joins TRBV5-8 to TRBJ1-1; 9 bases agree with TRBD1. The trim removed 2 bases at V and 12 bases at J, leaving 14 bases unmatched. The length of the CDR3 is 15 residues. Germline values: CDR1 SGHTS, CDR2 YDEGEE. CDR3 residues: CASSLIHAGQGKTFF. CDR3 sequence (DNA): TGTGCCAGCAGCTTAATCCACGCTGGACAGGGGAAAACTTTCTTT.

The CDR3 region is CASSPPDSRVNEQFF. The CDR3 DNA reads as TGTGCCAGCTCACCACCGGACTCGCGGGTTAATGAGCAGTTCTTC. This chain joins TRBV18 and TRBJ2-1; a possible D gene is TRBD2 (5 bases). CDR1 is KGHSH and CDR2 is LQKENI in the germline V gene. V lost 0 bases and J 7 bases, leaving 13 bases between the germline ends. The CDR3 is 15 residues long.